This T cell receptor beta chain appears in the sequencing data of a study of beta chain features in type 1 diabetes. Study at large: The patient and healthy donor groups were comparable for age, gender and cell yields. Findings and caveats of the study: TCRB CDR3 length was moderately but significantly reduced in all four CD4+ subsets of Type 1 diabetes patients. Type 1 diabetes patients had fewer VDJ junction insertions and more deletions. cDNA-based sequencing might over-represent cells highly expressing TCR.

Reverse transcription of all isolated RNA meant that expressed TCRB transcripts were sequenced. Profiling relied on immunoSEQ multiplex PCR, and the TCRdb table lists in-frame clones only, not all of them. The sample holds around 360,000 clones, 10% to 15% seen once. This clone was recorded a few times. Its antigen is not known. Trimming cost V 4 bases and J 1 base, with 7 bases left between them. Germline-derived CDR1 and CDR2 are SQVTM and ANQGSEA. The CDR3 runs to 12 residues. About 120 mL of blood, on average, came from one heparinised draw per donor. The sample comprised naive CD4+ T cells from blood. This chain uses TRBV29-1 with TRBJ1-1; D is possibly TRBD1 (6 bases). The sequence came from a woman younger than 30 with type 1 diabetes. CDR3 in DNA: TGCAGCGTTGCAGGGGCGAACACTGAAGCTTTCTTT. This sequence encodes CSVAGANTEAFF.